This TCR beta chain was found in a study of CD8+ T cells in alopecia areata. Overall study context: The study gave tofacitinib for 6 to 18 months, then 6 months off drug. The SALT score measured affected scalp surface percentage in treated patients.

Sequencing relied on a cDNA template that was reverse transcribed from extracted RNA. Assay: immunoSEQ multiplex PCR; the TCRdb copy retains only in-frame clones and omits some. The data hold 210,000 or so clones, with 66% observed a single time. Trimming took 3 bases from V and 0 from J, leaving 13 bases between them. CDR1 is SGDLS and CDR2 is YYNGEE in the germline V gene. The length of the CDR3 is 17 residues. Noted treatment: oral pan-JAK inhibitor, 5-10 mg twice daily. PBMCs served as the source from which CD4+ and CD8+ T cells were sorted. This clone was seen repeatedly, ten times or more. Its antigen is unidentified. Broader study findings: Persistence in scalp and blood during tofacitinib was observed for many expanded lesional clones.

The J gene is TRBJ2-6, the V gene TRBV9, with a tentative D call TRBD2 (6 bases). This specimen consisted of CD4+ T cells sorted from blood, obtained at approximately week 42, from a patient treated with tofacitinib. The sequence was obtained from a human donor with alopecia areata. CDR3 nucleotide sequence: TGTGCCAGCAGCGCCAGGGAGGAATACTCTGGGGCCAACGTCCTGACTTTC. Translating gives CASSAREEYSGANVLTF.